Sequencing of this T cell receptor (beta chain) was carried out in a study of blood T cell repertoires in COVID-19 (dated by TCRdb to 2020 to 2021). Describing the broader study: Collaborator samples came from the United States, Italy and Spain and covered acute and convalescent phases of COVID-19. The material from the prospective study consisted of cDNA or gDNA derived from T cells, B-cell-depleted T cells, or PBMCs. Deeply sampled blood TCRbeta repertoires from subjects exposed to, actively infected with, or recovered from COVID-19 were included in the dataset. The repertoires were released in a freely available public database intended as a resource for research on the immune response to SARS-CoV-2. Samples were obtained from the ongoing ImmuneRACE study (first 160 participants) and from some 1,200 subjects provided by 6 global collaborators. Sample metadata almost always included a de-identified subject ID, COVID-19 status, age in years and sex. HLA class I and class II types, where available, came from metadata supplied by the sample provider rather than from assay-based typing. What the study reported, not specific to this receptor: Clinical and demographic metadata were provided uncurated, with the amount varying by source and participant.

Whole blood was collected in K2EDTA tubes by collaborating institutions according to the institutions' own protocols. For TCRbeta analysis, collaborators shipped samples in one of three forms: frozen whole blood, isolated PBMCs, or DNA extracted from either of those sample types. Points on this clone: Its specific antigen is unknown. Per-base qualities were not stored, and no clone one base away is much larger.

The immunoSEQ Assay, a bias-controlled multiplex PCR, was used to amplify TCRbeta CDR3 regions from genomic DNA. Regarding the original processing steps: Nucleated cell counts per sample were estimated from amplification of reference gene primers within the assay. To quantify the absolute abundance of each unique TCRbeta CDR3 rearrangement, sequence reads were collapsed and filtered. For each sample, productive Simpson clonality was calculated as the square root of Simpson's diversity index over productive rearrangements. TCRdb obtained this table from immuneACCESS and retained in-frame rearrangements with V and J assigned. These tables miss some clones; where compared with another copy, unresolved V genes account for less than half of the shortfall, and the remainder is unexplained. The V and J calls and clone size are taken from that table; D and trimming were inferred from the DNA. The sample table lists 180,000 or so clones, 80% to 85% of them with a count of one. Jointly, the top ten make up about 2.7% of the sample.

CDR1 and CDR2, looked up from the germline V gene, are SGHNT and YENEEA. V gives up 1 base and J gives up 3 bases, and the segment between their germline ends measures 7 bases. There are 14 amino acids in the CDR3, from cysteine to phenylalanine inclusive. Of all the DNA, just the CDR3 is kept, 42 bases in frame from base 1. The sequence came from a human donor with acute or convalescent COVID-19. The donor label of this sample is uncertain. Sequencing used peripheral blood. The rearranged chain carries TRBV11-3 and TRBJ2-1, and perhaps TRBD1 as D gene, on 5 matching bases. The sequenced DNA: TGTGCCAGCAGCTTAGGAGACAGCTACAATGAGCAGTTCTTC. Its protein reads: CASSLGDSYNEQFF.